The rows below give T cell receptor beta chains drawn from one sample of a study of beta chain features in type 1 diabetes. Method: immunoSEQ multiplex PCR; TCRdb's copy keeps in-frame clones and lacks some. The repertoire includes fewer than 300,000 clones, 20% of them detected once, and 0.025% to 0.035% sits in the top ten. The specimen was naive CD4+ T cells from blood. The source of these receptors is a woman in her thirties or forties with type 1 diabetes. The CDR3 runs from the conserved cysteine through the conserved F or W. A D gene is named only where the DNA matches it firmly. The size field is filled for only some rows; it gives once, few, many or a size class.

v_gene	d_gene	j_gene	abundance	len	CDR3nt	CDR3aa
TRBV27	NA	TRBJ2-3	NA	12	TGTGCCAGCAGAAACAGGGCAGATACGCAGTATTTT	CASRNRADTQYF
TRBV7-8	TRBD1	TRBJ2-5	NA	13	TGTGCCAGCAGCCTCGACAGGGAAGAGACCCAGTACTTC	CASSLDREETQYF
TRBV2	NA	TRBJ2-6	NA	16	TGTGCCAGCAGACAGGGCCGCAGCTCTGGGGCCAACGTCCTGACTTTC	CASRQGRSSGANVLTF
TRBV11-3	TRBD2	TRBJ2-1	NA	14	TGTGCCAGCAGCATAGCGGGATGGGGAAATGAGCAGTTCTTC	CASSIAGWGNEQFF
TRBV28	NA	TRBJ1-1	NA	14	TGTGCCAGCAGTTTTCGTCGCCGAGGGACTGAAGCTTTCTTT	CASSFRRRGTEAFF
TRBV30	TRBD2	TRBJ2-7	few	14	TGTGCCTGGAGTTCGGGGGAGGGCCGCTACGAGCAGTACTTC	CAWSSGEGRYEQYF
TRBV9	NA	TRBJ2-1	few	13	TGTGCCAGCTTTTCTTGGGGACTCTTGGAGCAGTTCTTC	CASFSWGLLEQFF
TRBV7-2	TRBD2	TRBJ2-2	NA	16	TGTGCCAGCAGCTTAGAAGGACTAGCGGGAGGCGGGGAGCTGTTTTTT	CASSLEGLAGGGELFF
TRBV7-2	NA	TRBJ2-7	few	14	TGTGCCAGCAGTATACCGGGACTCGCCTACGAGCAGTACTTC	CASSIPGLAYEQYF
TRBV19	NA	TRBJ2-3	once	15	TGTGCCAGTAGTAGGGGCGAGACTAGCACAGATACGCAGTATTTT	CASSRGETSTDTQYF
TRBV18	NA	TRBJ2-1	NA	13	TGTGCCAGCTCACCGGGAGAAGACAATGAGCAGTTCTTC	CASSPGEDNEQFF
TRBV28	TRBD1	TRBJ2-7	few	14	TGTGCCAGCAGTGTTCCGGGACAGGGGTACGAGCAGTACTTC	CASSVPGQGYEQYF
TRBV27	TRBD2	TRBJ2-7	NA	15	TGTGCCAGCAGCTTAGTCGGGGGGTTTTCCTACGAGCAGTACTTC	CASSLVGGFSYEQYF
TRBV15	NA	TRBJ2-6	few	16	TGTGCCACCAGCAGAGATGGGCGACCTGGGGCCAACGTCCTGACTTTC	CATSRDGRPGANVLTF
TRBV18	NA	TRBJ2-5	few	14	TGTGCCAGCTCACCCCCGACGGGCCAAGAGACCCAGTACTTC	CASSPPTGQETQYF
TRBV7-9	NA	TRBJ1-2	few	16	TGTGCCAGCAGCTTAGGCCCTCCGCAAAGGGGTTATGGCTACACCTTC	CASSLGPPQRGYGYTF
TRBV28	NA	TRBJ2-7	NA	13	TGTGCCAGCATGGCAGGGGTGACCTACGAGCAGTACTTC	CASMAGVTYEQYF
TRBV30	NA	TRBJ1-5	few	13	TGTGCCTGGGGTCGGGGGAGCAATCAGCCCCAGCATTTT	CAWGRGSNQPQHF
TRBV7-9	TRBD1	TRBJ2-1	NA	17	TGTGCCAGCAGCTTAGGTGGGACAGGGGGCTCCCTCAATGAGCAGTTCTTC	CASSLGGTGGSLNEQFF
TRBV4-3	NA	TRBJ2-1	few	18	TGCGCCAGCAGCCAAGATCTGGGGGGAGTGGGCTCCTACAATGAGCAGTTCTTC	CASSQDLGGVGSYNEQFF
TRBV6-5	TRBD2	TRBJ2-7	few	12	TGTGCCACCCAGCGGGGAGTCTACGAGCAGTACTTC	CATQRGVYEQYF
TRBV4-3	TRBD2	TRBJ2-5	NA	15	TGCGCCAGCAGCCGCTTACAGCTAGCGGGAGAGACCCAGTACTTC	CASSRLQLAGETQYF
TRBV5-4	NA	TRBJ1-1	NA	13	TGTGCCAGCAGCGGGTGGGCGAACACTGAAGCTTTCTTT	CASSGWANTEAFF
TRBV7-2	TRBD1	TRBJ2-6	NA	15	TGTGCCAGCAGCCGAGGGGGCCCTGGGGCCAACGTCCTGACTTTC	CASSRGGPGANVLTF
TRBV28	NA	TRBJ1-2	few	13	TGTGCCAGCAGTTTAGCAGGGATGAATGGCTACACCTTC	CASSLAGMNGYTF
TRBV9	TRBD1	TRBJ2-6	NA	18	TGTGCCAGCAGCCTAGGGGGCACACAGGGATCTGGGGCCAACGTCCTGACTTTC	CASSLGGTQGSGANVLTF
TRBV7-9	TRBD1	TRBJ1-1	NA	14	TGTGCCAGCAGCGGACAGGGCGAAAACACTGAAGCTTTCTTT	CASSGQGENTEAFF
TRBV7-2	TRBD1	TRBJ1-2	NA	14	TGTGCCAGCAGCCCAGGGGGAAGAGGCTATGGCTACACCTTC	CASSPGGRGYGYTF
TRBV19	NA	TRBJ2-7	few	14	TGTGCCAGTAGGGCCGTAGCGGAGTCCTACGAGCAGTACTTC	CASRAVAESYEQYF
TRBV29-1	TRBD2	TRBJ2-7	NA	14	TGCAGCGTTGTCCTAGCGGGGGGCTCCTACGAGCAGTACTTC	CSVVLAGGSYEQYF
TRBV7-3	NA	TRBJ2-3	few	15	TGTGCCAGCAGCTTAGCAGTTTCTAGCACAGATACGCAGTATTTT	CASSLAVSSTDTQYF
TRBV4-3	TRBD1	TRBJ2-3	NA	18	TGCGCCAGCAGCCTCATTCGCCCGGGACAGGGTGGTGGAGATACGCAGTATTTT	CASSLIRPGQGGGDTQYF
TRBV19	NA	TRBJ1-2	few	11	TGTGCCAGTGGGCTTTTGAATGGCTACACCTTC	CASGLLNGYTF
TRBV5-4	TRBD1	TRBJ2-1	NA	16	TGTGCCAGCAGCACTAATCCGGGACAGGGGGTGGGTGAGCAGTTCTTC	CASSTNPGQGVGEQFF
TRBV2	NA	TRBJ2-3	few	13	TGTGCCAGCAGCCGGGACACCACAGATACGCAGTATTTT	CASSRDTTDTQYF
TRBV5-4	NA	TRBJ2-3	few	13	TGTGCCAGCAGCTTGGGGCCTGCAGATACGCAGTATTTT	CASSLGPADTQYF
TRBV30	TRBD1	TRBJ1-5	NA	15	TGTGCCTGGAGTCTCGGGACAGTTTACAATCAGCCCCAGCATTTT	CAWSLGTVYNQPQHF
TRBV15	TRBD1	TRBJ1-2	NA	15	TGTGCCACCAGCAGAGAACGGGACAGGGCGCTAGCCTACACCTTC	CATSRERDRALAYTF
TRBV28	NA	TRBJ2-3	NA	12	TGTGCCAGCAGTCCAGACACAGATACGCAGTATTTT	CASSPDTDTQYF
TRBV28	NA	TRBJ2-1	few	13	TGTGCCAGCAGTTTAACCGGGGTCCATGAGCAGTTCTTC	CASSLTGVHEQFF
TRBV6-5	TRBD1	TRBJ1-4	NA	13	TGTGCCAGCAGTCCCGGGACAGATGAAAAACTGTTTTTT	CASSPGTDEKLFF
TRBV7-2	NA	TRBJ2-2	NA	15	TGTGCCAGCAGCTTAGGAACACGGAGCACCGGGGAGCTGTTTTTT	CASSLGTRSTGELFF
TRBV5-1	TRBD2	TRBJ2-1	few	17	TGCGCCAGCAGCCCCGGGACTAGCGGGGGATCCTACAATGAGCAGTTCTTC	CASSPGTSGGSYNEQFF
TRBV4-3	TRBD2	TRBJ2-7	NA	15	TGCGCCAGCAGCCAAGCCGCTAGCGGGATTTACGAGCAGTACTTC	CASSQAASGIYEQYF
TRBV29-1	TRBD2	TRBJ2-1	NA	12	TGCAGCGTTGAATGGGGGGGGGACGAGCAGTTCTTC	CSVEWGGDEQFF
TRBV28	NA	TRBJ1-1	few	15	TGTGCCAGCAGTTGGGGGGGGTACATGAACACTGAAGCTTTCTTT	CASSWGGYMNTEAFF
TRBV9	NA	TRBJ1-2	few	15	TGTGCCAGCAGCGTAGCTGAACTGGGGAGCGATGGCTACACCTTC	CASSVAELGSDGYTF
TRBV18	NA	TRBJ1-1	NA	14	TGTGCCAGCTCACCAGCAGGGCCGAACACTGAAGCTTTCTTT	CASSPAGPNTEAFF
TRBV18	NA	TRBJ2-5	few	14	TGTGCCAGCTCAGAACAGGAGGGATTGGAGACCCAGTACTTC	CASSEQEGLETQYF
TRBV7-9	NA	TRBJ2-1	few	13	TGTGCCAGCAGCTTGGAGACTAGAGGTGAGCAGTTCTTC	CASSLETRGEQFF
TRBV29-1	NA	TRBJ2-3	NA	12	TGCAGCGTTTCCGCGGAGACAGATACGCAGTATTTT	CSVSAETDTQYF
TRBV4-3	NA	TRBJ1-4	NA	16	TGCGCCAGCAGCCTCCAACCAACGGAGGGGAGTGAAAAACTGTTTTTT	CASSLQPTEGSEKLFF
TRBV9	NA	TRBJ2-5	NA	14	TGTGCCAGCAGCGTAGCTTTCGGGAAAGAGACCCAGTACTTC	CASSVAFGKETQYF